The 15 T cell receptor beta chains below all came from one sample that was sequenced in a study of blood T cell repertoires in COVID-19. The data were produced by immunoSEQ multiplex PCR, yet TCRdb's version contains in-frame clones alone and is incomplete. The sample consists of around 60,000 clones, under 95% of them appearing once. Sequenced input: peripheral blood. These receptors originate from a man aged 55-75 years with acute or convalescent COVID-19.

This clone has only one observation. The V gene is TRBV24-1, the J gene TRBJ2-1; 11 bases line up with TRBD2. The ends lost 4 bases at V and 6 bases at J; junction bases unmatched: 4. Germline loops: CDR1 KGHDR, CDR2 SFDVKD. The CDR3 consists of 15 residues. The DNA for the CDR3 is TGTGCCACCAGTGAGGCTAGCGGGGGGCCCAATGAGCAGTTCTTC. As protein: CATSEASGGPNEQFF.

The chain uses TRBV19 and TRBJ2-7; 8 bases are shared with TRBD1. Per germline, CDR1 LNHDA and CDR2 SQIVND (reference sequence). The CDR3 runs 14 residues. With 7 bases clipped from V and 0 bases from J, the junction kept 5 bases outside the gene matches. The CDR3 sequence is CASMGTGYSYEQYF. CDR3 DNA sequence: TGTGCCAGTATGGGGACAGGCTACTCCTACGAGCAGTACTTC.

The chain employs TRBV27 and TRBJ1-3; 7 nucleotides match TRBD1. There are 16 residues in the CDR3. Germline V lookup: CDR1 MNHEY, CDR2 SMNVEV (reference sequence). V dropped 4 bases and J dropped 3; count of bases not matched to a gene: 9. The CDR3 DNA follows: TGTGCCAGCAGTTCTATTACAGGGGTCGGTGGAAACACCATATATTTT. Translating gives CASSSITGVGGNTIYF.

The chain combines TRBV3-1 (or the pseudogene TRBV3-2) with TRBJ2-7; D perhaps matches TRBD1 (5 bases). The CDR3 spans 15 residues. The germline V gene encodes CDR1 LGHDT and CDR2 YNNKEL (reference sequence). Trimming removed 5 bases at V and 2 bases at J, with 16 bases between. The chain's CDR3 is CASSYGQSTAYEQYF. In DNA form, the CDR3 reads TGTGCCAGCAGCTACGGACAAAGCACTGCCTACGAGCAGTACTTC.

The chain recombines TRBV5-1 with TRBJ1-1; no reliable D call. V gave up 1 base and J gave up 2 bases, with 18 bases separating them. Germline V gene sequence: CDR1 SGHRS, CDR2 YFSETQ. CDR3 length: 17 residues. In DNA form, the CDR3 reads TGCGCCAGCAGCTTGAAGACGTTCGACGGAGGAAACACTGAAGCTTTCTTT. Protein product: CASSLKTFDGGNTEAFF.

V gene TRBV5-1 combines with J gene TRBJ1-1; D unresolved. The CDR3 runs to 18 residues. V was cut by 3 bases and J by 0 bases, with 21 bases left in between. Germline V gene lookup returns CDR1 SGHRS and CDR2 YFSETQ. The CDR3 bases are TGCGCCAGCAGCTCCCACCTGGCAGTGTCAACGATGAACACTGAAGCTTTCTTT. Translated, it gives CASSSHLAVSTMNTEAFF.

The gene calls are TRBV5-1 and TRBJ2-1; 8 bases are shared with TRBD2. The CDR3 has 15 residues. The germline V gene encodes CDR1 SGHRS and CDR2 YFSETQ. Trimming cost V 5 bases and J 0 bases; bases outside gene matches: 4. CDR3 sequence: CASSWGTSSYNEQFF. The CDR3 bases are TGCGCCAGCAGTTGGGGGACTAGCTCCTACAATGAGCAGTTCTTC.

The chain employs TRBV7-7 and TRBJ2-1, with 8 bases identical to TRBD2. This CDR3 is 15 amino acids long. The germline V gene encodes CDR1 SSHAT and CDR2 FNYEAQ (reference sequence). V lost 1 base, J lost 7 bases, and 6 bases stayed unmatched. The CDR3 here is CASSLDLAGKNEQFF. CDR3 coding DNA: TGTGCCAGCAGCTTAGATTTAGCGGGGAAGAATGAGCAGTTCTTC.

The chain is built from TRBV4-1 and TRBJ2-4; a possible D gene is TRBD1 (6 bases). The CDR3 consists of 18 residues. The V gene lost 1 base and the J gene lost 1 base, with 17 bases spanning the gap. Germline V gene lookup returns CDR1 MGHRA and CDR2 YSYEKL. The CDR3 sequence: CASSQVGDKDNAKNIQYF. The DNA for the CDR3 is TGCGCCAGCAGCCAAGTCGGGGACAAAGATAATGCCAAAAACATTCAGTACTTC.

This clone appeared a single time. J is TRBJ2-3 and V is TRBV13, with 7 bases lining up with TRBD2. The germline V gene encodes CDR1 PRHDT and CDR2 FYEKMQ (reference sequence). V lost 2 bases and J lost 0; bases outside the gene matches: 11. This CDR3 comprises 18 residues. The CDR3 reads CASSLPPGGYKSTDTQYF. As DNA, the CDR3 is TGTGCCAGCAGCTTACCACCCGGGGGGTATAAAAGCACAGATACGCAGTATTTT.

This clone has just a few counts. The chain carries TRBV7-3 and TRBJ2-2; possible D gene TRBD1, 6 bases. CDR3 length equals 16 residues. CDR1 and CDR2 (germline): SGHTA, FQGTGA. The V end was cut by 5 bases, the J end by 5 bases, with 18 bases between. CDR3 protein: CASSPKPGTNTGELFF. CDR3 nucleotides: TGTGCCAGCAGCCCAAAACCCGGGACAAATACCGGGGAGCTGTTTTTT.

The chain carries TRBV13 and TRBJ2-3; a possible D gene is TRBD1 (6 bases). Deletions cut 4 bases from V and 0 bases from J, with 14 bases between. The CDR3 contains 16 residues. Per the germline V gene, CDR1 is PRHDT and CDR2 is FYEKMQ (reference sequence). The CDR3 region has the DNA TGTGCCAGCAGCTCTTCGACAGGAGGAAGCACAGATACGCAGTATTTT. It translates to CASSSSTGGSTDTQYF.

The rearrangement links TRBV2 to TRBJ1-1; D unresolved. This CDR3 contains 11 residues. Trimming removed 9 bases from V and 6 bases from J, with 11 bases in between. Germline values: CDR1 SNHLY, CDR2 FYNNEI. The CDR3 DNA sequence: TGTGCCAGGGCGGCTGGCGCTGAAGCTTTCTTT. Its protein is CARAAGAEAFF.

As regards this clone: The junction departs from germline at one end; a sequencing error may be responsible. CDR3 protein: CGVESRRDGYTF. The CDR3 coding sequence is TGCGGCGTTGAATCGAGGCGCGATGGCTACACCTTC. The chain recombines TRBV29-1 with TRBJ1-2, with no clear D. This CDR3 contains 12 residues. Germline-derived CDR1 and CDR2 are SQVTM and ANQGSEA. The complete variable domain, with remaining parts taken from reference TRBV29-1 and TRBJ1-2, reads SAVISQKPSRDICQRGTSLTIQCQVDSQVTMMFWYRQQPGQSLTLIATANQGSEATYESGFVIDKFPISRPNLTFSTLTVSNMSPEDSSIYLCGVESRRDGYTFGSGTRLTVV.

This chain connects TRBV21-1 to TRBJ1-5. TRBV21-1 is a pseudogene. This CDR3 region has 14 residues. CDR3 amino acids: CASSNRYSNQPQHF. CDR3 sequence (DNA): TGTGCCAGCAGCAATAGATATAGCAATCAGCCCCAGCATTTT.